The 24 T cell receptor beta chains in this list originate from one sample, sequenced in a study of Tregs in tolerant kidney transplant recipients. Sequenced by immunoSEQ multiplex PCR; TCRdb stores in-frame clones only, minus some. Of about 61,000 clones in the sample, approximately 83% were seen once. This material consisted of Tregs from blood, taken before the transplant. The origin of the receptors is a human donor who received a combined kidney and bone marrow transplant.

The V gene is TRBV18, the J gene TRBJ2-5; 7 bases map to TRBD2. CDR1 KGHSH and CDR2 LQKENI come from the germline V gene. J was trimmed by 1 base and V by 3 bases; bases with no gene match: 5. This CDR3 is 15 amino acids long. CDR3 protein: CASSPNPSGQETQYF. For the CDR3, the DNA is TGTGCCAGCTCACCCAATCCTAGCGGCCAAGAGACCCAGTACTTC.

As regards this clone: Other DNA sequences in this sample translate to the same CDR3. The rearrangement joins TRBV5-1 to TRBJ1-4, with no clear D. Deletions cut 4 bases from V and 6 bases from J, with 7 bases between. The germline V gene encodes CDR1 SGHRS and CDR2 YFSETQ. The CDR3 totals 12 residues. In DNA form, the CDR3 reads TGCGCCAGCAGCCTTCCTGATGAAAAACTGTTTTTT. Its protein product is CASSLPDEKLFF.

The chain links TRBV7-2 to TRBJ2-7, with D uncertain. This CDR3 spans 13 amino acids. Trimming shortened V by 5 bases and J by 4 bases, and 12 bases separated the two germline ends. Germline V gene lookup returns CDR1 SGHTA and CDR2 FQGNSA. As DNA, the CDR3 is TGTGCCAGCAGCCCAGAAGCCTGGTACGAGCAGTACTTC. Its translation: CASSPEAWYEQYF.

The chain carries TRBV5-4 and TRBJ2-3; D unresolved. The CDR3 runs to 15 residues. The germline V gene has CDR1 SGHNT and CDR2 YYREEE (reference sequence). Trimming took off 0 bases at V and 0 bases at J, with 8 bases between the two ends. This chain's CDR3 is CASSLDGTSTDTQYF. The CDR3 region has the DNA TGTGCCAGCAGCTTGGACGGTACAAGCACAGATACGCAGTATTTT.

This chain uses TRBV7-2 with TRBJ2-7; D possibly corresponds to TRBD1 (6 bases). With 8 bases removed from V and 4 bases from J, the gap between germline ends came to 15 bases. The germline gives CDR1 SGHTA, CDR2 FQGNSA. This CDR3 region has 13 residues. In DNA form, the CDR3 reads TGTGCCAGCTCGGACAGTAAGGTATACGAGCAGTACTTC. This codes for CASSDSKVYEQYF.

The chain is built from TRBV6-1 and TRBJ2-7; D perhaps matches TRBD2 (6 bases). The V end lost 5 bases, the J end lost 4 bases, and 15 bases lay between the germline ends. The CDR3 is 14 residues long. In germline, CDR1 is MNHNS, CDR2 SASEGT. CDR3 DNA sequence: TGTGCCAGCAGTCCGCGACTAGTCCCTTACGAGCAGTACTTC. It codes for CASSPRLVPYEQYF.

The V call is TRBV30, the J call TRBJ2-3; 9 nucleotides agree with TRBD2. Germline values: CDR1 GTSNPN, CDR2 SVGIG (reference sequence). Trimming cost V 3 bases and J 1 base; bases outside gene matches: 8. The CDR3 has 16 residues. CDR3 sequence reads: CAWSSGRTSGTDTQYF. The CDR3, as DNA: TGTGCCTGGAGCTCGGGACGGACTAGCGGCACAGATACGCAGTATTTT.

J is TRBJ2-7 and V is TRBV5-6, with TRBD1 matching over 10 bases. V was pared by 1 base and J by 6 bases, with 10 bases of the junction left unmatched. The CDR3 runs to 16 residues. Germline V gene sequence: CDR1 SGHDT, CDR2 YYEEEE. CDR3 region: CASSLPGTGDFREQYF. In DNA, the CDR3 is TGTGCCAGCAGCTTGCCAGGGACAGGGGATTTTCGCGAGCAGTACTTC.

The chain carries TRBV5-4 and TRBJ2-7, with D hard to call. Trimming stripped 2 bases from V and 3 bases from J, with 12 bases between. The CDR3 length is 14 residues. The germline CDR1 and CDR2 sequences are SGHNT and YYREEE (reference sequence). The CDR3 sequence is CASSLPGTHYEQYF. In nucleotides, the CDR3 is TGTGCCAGCAGCTTACCCGGAACACACTACGAGCAGTACTTC. Combining the CDR3 with reference TRBV5-4 and TRBJ2-7 gives the whole variable domain ETGVTQSPTHLIKTRGQQVTLRCSSQSGHNTVSWYQQALGQGPQFIFQYYREEENGRGNFPPRFSGLQFPNYSSELNVNALELDDSALYLCASSLPGTHYEQYFGPGTRLTVT.

This clone came up once. V is TRBV7-2 and J is TRBJ2-4, with 10 bases lining up with TRBD2. This CDR3 comprises 15 residues. V lost 2 bases to trimming and J lost 9 bases; unmatched junction nucleotides: 7. CDR1 and CDR2 from the germline V gene are SGHTA and FQGNSA. In DNA, the CDR3 is TGTGCCAGCAGCTTATTAGCGGGGGGTGACGGCATTCAGTACTTC. Amino acid sequence: CASSLLAGGDGIQYF.

The chain joins TRBV10-3 to TRBJ1-4; D might be TRBD1 (6 bases). This CDR3 contains 13 residues. V dropped 11 bases and J dropped 8 bases, with 18 bases sitting between them. CDR1 and CDR2 from the germline V gene are ENHRY and SYGVKD. The CDR3 reads CAASTGQGEKLFF. CDR3 sequence (DNA): TGTGCCGCCTCCACAGGGCAGGGGGAAAAACTGTTTTTT.

This chain joins TRBV7-9 and TRBJ2-7; D not resolved. Trimming shortened V by 8 bases and J by 2 bases, and 10 bases separated the two germline ends. CDR3 length: 12 residues. Germline CDR1 is SEHNR and CDR2 is FQNEAQ (reference sequence). DNA of the CDR3: TGTGCCAGCGAGGCTAGTCCCTACGAGCAGTACTTC. It is translated as CASEASPYEQYF.

This clone is a singleton in its sample. The chain joins TRBV7-2 to TRBJ2-7, with D uncertain. V was shortened by 1 base and J by 1 base, with 11 bases between the two germline ends. There are 15 residues in the CDR3. CDR1 SGHTA and CDR2 FQGNSA come from the germline V gene. CDR3: CASSLEPLGSYEQYF. CDR3 coding DNA: TGTGCCAGCAGCTTAGAACCTTTAGGTTCCTACGAGCAGTACTTC.

The V gene is TRBV7-2, the J gene TRBJ1-2; 7 bases are a match to TRBD1. The J segment lost 1 base and the V segment lost 0 bases, leaving 5 bases of the junction unmatched. This CDR3 region has 16 residues. CDR1 and CDR2 (germline): SGHTA, FQGNSA. The CDR3 nucleotides are TGTGCCAGCAGCTTAGCGGGGGCAGGGGGTAACTATGGCTACACCTTC. Its translation is CASSLAGAGGNYGYTF.

V usage is TRBV7-2 and J usage is TRBJ2-2; D not certain. Germline values: CDR1 SGHTA, CDR2 FQGNSA. The CDR3 consists of 13 residues. V lost 2 bases and J lost 6, with 7 bases in between. CDR3: CASSLLGSGELFF. CDR3 nucleotide sequence: TGTGCCAGCAGCTTACTGGGCTCCGGGGAGCTGTTTTTT.

J is TRBJ1-4 and V is TRBV11-2; no firm D call. Per the germline V gene, CDR1 is SGHAT and CDR2 is FQNNGV. CDR3 length: 15 residues. V lost 2 bases to trimming and J lost 6 bases, with 13 bases between them. CDR3 bases: TGTGCCAGCAGCTTAAAGCAGAGCTGGCATGAAAAACTGTTTTTT. It encodes CASSLKQSWHEKLFF.

The chain has TRBV30 and TRBJ2-5, with no clear D. CDR3 size: 13 residues. CDR1 and CDR2 (germline): GTSNPN, SVGIG (reference sequence). V was pared by 0 bases and J by 9 bases, with 14 bases between. The CDR3 DNA is TGTGCCTGGAGTGTAGGGCGCATGGTGGCCCAGTACTTC. This translates into CAWSVGRMVAQYF.

The rearrangement uses TRBV4-3 and TRBJ2-3; D uncertain. Trimming shortened V by 0 bases and J by 6 bases, and 10 bases separated the two germline ends. Germline V gene sequence: CDR1 LGHNA, CDR2 YSLEER. The CDR3 is made up of 14 amino acids. In DNA, the CDR3 is TGCGCCAGCAGCCAAGAAGGCTATCGGGATACGCAGTATTTT. Amino acid sequence: CASSQEGYRDTQYF.

The chain couples TRBV19 to TRBJ1-1; 8 positions match TRBD1. The CDR3 is 16 residues long. Germline assignment: CDR1 LNHDA and CDR2 SQIVND (reference sequence). The J segment lost 4 bases and the V segment lost 5 bases, leaving 12 bases of the junction unmatched. The CDR3 loop reads CASSPRTGTGVTEAFF. The CDR3 DNA is TGTGCCAGTAGTCCACGGACAGGGACCGGGGTCACTGAAGCTTTCTTT.

V is TRBV4-1 and J is TRBJ2-7; 8 nucleotides line up with TRBD1. The CDR3 runs 14 residues. CDR1 and CDR2 from the germline V gene are MGHRA and YSYEKL. The ends lost 5 bases at V and 1 base at J; junction bases unmatched: 4. CDR3 in amino acids: CASSDRTGSYEQYF. As DNA, the CDR3 is TGCGCCAGCAGCGACCGGACAGGGTCCTACGAGCAGTACTTC.

The chain carries TRBV4-1 and TRBJ2-7; D may be TRBD2 (6 bases). Trimming removed 5 bases from V and 2 bases from J, with 16 bases in between. This CDR3 comprises 15 residues. CDR1 MGHRA and CDR2 YSYEKL come from the germline V gene. CDR3 residues: CASSAGFMAPYEQYF. Written as DNA, the CDR3 is TGCGCCAGCAGCGCGGGGTTCATGGCTCCCTACGAGCAGTACTTC.

The chain employs TRBV5-1 and TRBJ1-1, with 10 bases matching TRBD1. V shed 1 base and J 7 bases; nucleotides not matched to a gene: 13. This CDR3 has 17 amino acids. The germline gives CDR1 SGHRS, CDR2 YFSETQ. The CDR3 DNA reads as TGCGCCAGCAGCTTGTTGTTATTACGGGACAGGGGCGATGAAGCTTTCTTT. Protein: CASSLLLLRDRGDEAFF.

V and J are TRBV19 and TRBJ2-1; TRBD2 aligns across 10 bases. The CDR3 totals 14 residues. Germline values: CDR1 LNHDA, CDR2 SQIVND (reference sequence). Unmatched junction bases numbered 5, after V lost 3 bases and J lost 9 bases. CDR3 sequence (DNA): TGTGCCAGTAGTATGGGACTAGCGAGGGGTGAGCAGTTCTTC. Translation gives CASSMGLARGEQFF.

This chain links TRBV7-9 with TRBJ2-5; D might be TRBD1 or TRBD2, each matching 5 bases. TRBJ2-7 matches the DNA end more closely, so the J call is doubtful. CDR3 length equals 16 residues. Germline lookup yields CDR1 SEHNR and CDR2 FQNEAQ (reference sequence). CDR3: CASSPPFSGGRDEQYF. As DNA, the CDR3 is TGTGCCAGCAGCCCACCCTTCTCTGGGGGTCGGGACGAGCAGTACTTC.